Described below is a single T cell receptor (beta chain) sequence and its context. Its antigen is unknown. The data derive from a study of cytomegalovirus exposure and HLA in healthy donors. Study findings and constraints: Many donors carried some public TCRs, although rarity characterized most TCR sequences. TRBV6-2, TRBV6-3 and some other V segments were excluded as indistinguishable. Among TCR beta chains of equal frequency, HLA-associated ones were more clonally expanded in a later analysis. TCR beta sequences numbering 16,951 were associated with HLA alleles at 0.05 false discovery rate in a later analysis.

Trimming pared 0 bases from V and 6 bases from J, leaving 16 bases between. The length of the CDR3 is 16 residues. Germline V gives CDR1 SGDLS, CDR2 YYNGEE. In the PCR, 60 Vbeta and 13 Jbeta primers were used. The protocol was immunoSEQ multiplex PCR, while the TCRdb copy is restricted to in-frame clones and leaves out a portion. Its table records 100,000 to 150,000 clones. The specimen was PBMCs. This sequence originates from a woman in her forties in good health and CMV-seronegative. The rearrangement joins TRBV9 to TRBJ2-1; possible D gene TRBD2, 6 bases. CDR3 protein: CASSVDPQGGSNEQFF. The CDR3 nucleotides are TGTGCCAGCAGCGTAGACCCGCAGGGAGGTAGCAATGAGCAGTTCTTC.